Listed below are T cell receptor beta chains from one sample, sequenced in a study of CXCR3-negative and CXCR3-positive naive CD8 T cells. TCRdb reworked the 5' RACE reads into one entry per CDR3 protein, no DNA. The repertoire shows just over 60,000 distinct CDR3 sequences; the top ten hold roughly 4.2%. The specimen was naive CXCR3- CD8+ T cells from blood. These receptors all stem from a human donor in good health. Some clones in this sample may be carry-over from other donors' samples. CDR3s include the opening cysteine and the closing phenylalanine or tryptophan.

>TRBV6-2/TRBV6-3|TRBJ2-2
CASSYSWPDYVGTGELFF
>TRBV7-9|TRBJ2-1
CASRPPGQINEQFF
>TRBV7-6|TRBJ2-1
CASSLLAGEQFF
>TRBV12-3/TRBV12-4|TRBJ2-7
CASSSTGVTTYEQYF
>TRBV27|TRBJ1-5
CASSLSGFSQPQHF
>TRBV6-6|TRBJ2-1
CASSYTGQGGNEQFF
>TRBV20-1|TRBJ2-7
CSATPVGGFSGEQYF
>TRBV7-2|TRBJ2-7
CASSLGDTDYEQYF
>TRBV12-3/TRBV12-4|TRBJ1-5
CASSLQPNQPQHF
>TRBV7-9|TRBJ2-3
CASSLFVDPTDTQYF
>TRBV6-5|TRBJ2-3
CASSYTRATDTQYF
>TRBV20-1|TRBJ2-7
CPLPGVPKYEQYF
>TRBV6-5|TRBJ2-7
CASRQGHTLPYEQYF
>TRBV6-7|TRBJ2-1
CASSYVSSYNEQFF
>TRBV7-6|TRBJ2-1
CASSSGSDEQFF
>TRBV7-2|TRBJ1-4
CASSPETGEEKLFF
>TRBV29-1|TRBJ2-1
CSAGLRPGKNEQFF
>TRBV7-6|TRBJ1-2
CASSPTTGSNYGYTF
>TRBV5-1|TRBJ2-7
CASSLASIPYEQYF
>TRBV23-1|TRBJ2-3
CASIQGTSTDTQYF
>TRBV6-5|TRBJ2-7
CASSYLPPGQGDGEQYF
>TRBV7-9|TRBJ2-1
CASSFPLAGEPKNEQFF